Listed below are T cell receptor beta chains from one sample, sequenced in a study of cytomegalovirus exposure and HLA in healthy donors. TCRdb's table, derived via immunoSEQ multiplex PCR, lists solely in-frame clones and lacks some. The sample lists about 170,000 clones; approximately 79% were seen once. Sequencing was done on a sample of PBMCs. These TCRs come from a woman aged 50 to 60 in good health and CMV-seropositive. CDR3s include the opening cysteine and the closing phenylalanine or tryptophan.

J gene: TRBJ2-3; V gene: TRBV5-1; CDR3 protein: CASSLAVWAGGQDTQYF
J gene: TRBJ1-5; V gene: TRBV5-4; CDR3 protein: CASSRAGTGNQPQHF
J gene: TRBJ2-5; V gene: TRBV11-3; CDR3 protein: CASSATSAQTQYF
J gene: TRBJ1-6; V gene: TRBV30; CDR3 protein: CAWRAGGPNSPLHF
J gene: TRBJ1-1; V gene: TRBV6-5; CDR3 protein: CASRKTGNTEAFF
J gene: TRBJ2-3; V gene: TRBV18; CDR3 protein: CASSLGRATSARTDTQYF
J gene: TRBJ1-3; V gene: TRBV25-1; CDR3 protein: CASSKGGSGNTIYF
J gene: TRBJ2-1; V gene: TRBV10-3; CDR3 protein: CAISESQGGYNEQFF
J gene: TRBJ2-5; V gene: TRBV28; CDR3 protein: CASSLGGVVGTQYF
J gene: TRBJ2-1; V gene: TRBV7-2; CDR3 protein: CASSLQDSSYNEQFF
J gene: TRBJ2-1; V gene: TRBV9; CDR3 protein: CASSVAGGSYNEQFF
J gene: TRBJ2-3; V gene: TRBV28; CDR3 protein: CASRPPGTRSTDTQYF
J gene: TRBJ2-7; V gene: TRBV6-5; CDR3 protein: CASSLGTSGIYEQYF
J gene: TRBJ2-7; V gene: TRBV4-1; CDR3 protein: CASSQAPVDRGLDEQYF
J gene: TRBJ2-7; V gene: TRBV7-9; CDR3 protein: CASSPGHEQYF
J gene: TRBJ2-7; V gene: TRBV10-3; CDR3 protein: CAISTGLAPAYEQYF
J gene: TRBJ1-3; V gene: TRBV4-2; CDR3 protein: CASSQDLGGNTIYF
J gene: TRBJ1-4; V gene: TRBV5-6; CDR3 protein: CASSSPRGHNEKLFF
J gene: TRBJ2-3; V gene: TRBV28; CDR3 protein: CASSLLAGGPSTDTQYF
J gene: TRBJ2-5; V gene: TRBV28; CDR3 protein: CASSFDSLQETQYF
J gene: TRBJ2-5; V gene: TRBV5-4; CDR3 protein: CASWSSGNQETQYF
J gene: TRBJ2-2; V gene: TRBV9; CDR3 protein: CASSPPTNTGELFF
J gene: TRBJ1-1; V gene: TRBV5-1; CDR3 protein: CASSLEWGGAGTEAFF
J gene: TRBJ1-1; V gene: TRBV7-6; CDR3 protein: CASSPRQGGNTEAFF
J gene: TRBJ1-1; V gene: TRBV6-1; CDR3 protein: CASSDSRNTEAFF
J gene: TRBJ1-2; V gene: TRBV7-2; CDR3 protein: CASSLAGQGANYGYTF
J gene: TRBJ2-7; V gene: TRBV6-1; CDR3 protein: CASRGQLKYEQYF
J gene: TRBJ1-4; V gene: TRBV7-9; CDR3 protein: CASSLVQGTNEKLFF
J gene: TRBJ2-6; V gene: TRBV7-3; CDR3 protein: CASRADGANVLTF
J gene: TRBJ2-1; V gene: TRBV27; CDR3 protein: CASSLRATAYNEQFF
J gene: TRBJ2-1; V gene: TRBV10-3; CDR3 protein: CAIMGDRGDNEQFF
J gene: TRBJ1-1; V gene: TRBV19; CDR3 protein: CASSTTEVTNTEAFF
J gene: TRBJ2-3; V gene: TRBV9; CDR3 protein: CASSGRLAGDTDTQYF
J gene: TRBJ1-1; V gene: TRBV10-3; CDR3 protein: CAIRAPGRTGGEMNTEAFF
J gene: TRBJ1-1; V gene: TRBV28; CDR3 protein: CASSYSPGEAFF
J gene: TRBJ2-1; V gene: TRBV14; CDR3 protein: CASSQGLSASYNEQFF
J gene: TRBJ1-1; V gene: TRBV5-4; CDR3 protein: CASSLGHPGQGNEAFF
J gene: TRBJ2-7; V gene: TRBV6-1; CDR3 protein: CASSVGQFYEQYF
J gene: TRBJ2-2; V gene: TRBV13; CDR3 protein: CASSLAIGELFF
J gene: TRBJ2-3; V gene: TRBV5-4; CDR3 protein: CASSSLVDSLQGDTQYF
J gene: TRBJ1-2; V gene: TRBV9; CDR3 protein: CASSVEGQGYGYTF
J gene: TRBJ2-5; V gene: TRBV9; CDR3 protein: CASSPSRGQETQYF
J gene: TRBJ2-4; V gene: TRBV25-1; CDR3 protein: CASSGTSGRHF
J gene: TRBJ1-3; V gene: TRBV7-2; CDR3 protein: CASRPASGASSGNTIYF
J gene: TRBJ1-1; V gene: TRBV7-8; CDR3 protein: CASSQDSRRTAEAFF
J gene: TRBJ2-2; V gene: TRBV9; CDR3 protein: CASSSRTGELFF
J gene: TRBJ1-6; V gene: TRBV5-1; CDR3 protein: CASSFEGGGYNSPLHF
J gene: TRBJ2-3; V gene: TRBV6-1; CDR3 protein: CGTGAQYF
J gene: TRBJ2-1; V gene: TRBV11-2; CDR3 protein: CASSLGLKGSGTYNEQFF
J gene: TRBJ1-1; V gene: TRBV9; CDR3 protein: CASSVGGVDTEAFF
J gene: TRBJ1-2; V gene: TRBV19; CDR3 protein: CASSTEKGQGTPDGYTF
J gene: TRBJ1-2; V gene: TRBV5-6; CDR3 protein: CASSRPTGTSDGYTF
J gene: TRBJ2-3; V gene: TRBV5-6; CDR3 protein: CASSLSSGGEAGTQYF
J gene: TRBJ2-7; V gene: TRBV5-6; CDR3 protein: CASSLVGLAREQYF
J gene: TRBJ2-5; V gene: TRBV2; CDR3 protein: CASSRQGQGQETQYF
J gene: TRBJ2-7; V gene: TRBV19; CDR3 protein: CASSISGTYNEQYF
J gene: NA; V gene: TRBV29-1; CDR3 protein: CSVGGSVLSEQYF
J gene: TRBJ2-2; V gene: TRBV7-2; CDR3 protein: CASSLALAGRTGELFF
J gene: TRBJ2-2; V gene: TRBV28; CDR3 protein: CASSRGLNTGELFF